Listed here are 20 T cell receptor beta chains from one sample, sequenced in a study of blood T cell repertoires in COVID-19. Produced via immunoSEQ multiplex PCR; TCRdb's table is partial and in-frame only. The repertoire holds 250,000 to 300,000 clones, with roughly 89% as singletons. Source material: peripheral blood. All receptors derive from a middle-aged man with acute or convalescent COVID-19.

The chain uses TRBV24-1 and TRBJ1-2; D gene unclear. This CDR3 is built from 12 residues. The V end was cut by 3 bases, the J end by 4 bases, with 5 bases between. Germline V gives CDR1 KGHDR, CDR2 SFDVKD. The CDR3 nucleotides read TGTGCCACCAGTGATCGGAGCTATGGCTACACCTTC. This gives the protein CATSDRSYGYTF.

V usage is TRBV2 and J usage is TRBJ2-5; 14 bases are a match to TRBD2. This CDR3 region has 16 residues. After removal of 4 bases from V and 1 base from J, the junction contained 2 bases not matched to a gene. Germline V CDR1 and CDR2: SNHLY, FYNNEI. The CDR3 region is CASSAGLAGGQETQYF. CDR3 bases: TGTGCCAGCAGTGCCGGACTAGCGGGGGGCCAAGAGACCCAGTACTTC.

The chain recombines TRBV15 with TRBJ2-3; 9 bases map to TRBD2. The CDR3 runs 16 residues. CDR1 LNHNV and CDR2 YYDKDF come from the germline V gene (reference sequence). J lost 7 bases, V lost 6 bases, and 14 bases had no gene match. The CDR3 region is CATSPDGGGGANTQYF. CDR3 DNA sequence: TGTGCCACCAGTCCAGATGGGGGCGGGGGGGCCAATACGCAGTATTTT.

The CDR3 here is CTSSQDTGSYEQYF. The CDR3 nucleotides read TGCACCAGCAGCCAAGATACAGGCAGCTACGAGCAGTACTTC. This chain connects TRBV1 to TRBJ2-7; the listed D gene, TRBD1, was not tested against the DNA. TRBV1 is termed a pseudogene. The CDR3 has 14 amino acids.

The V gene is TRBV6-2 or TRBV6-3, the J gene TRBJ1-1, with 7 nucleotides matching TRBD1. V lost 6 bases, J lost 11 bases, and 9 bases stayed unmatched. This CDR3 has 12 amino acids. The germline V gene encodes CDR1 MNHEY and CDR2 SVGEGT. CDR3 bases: TGTGCCAGCAGCTCACAGGGGCCGGGGGCTTTCTTT. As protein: CASSSQGPGAFF.

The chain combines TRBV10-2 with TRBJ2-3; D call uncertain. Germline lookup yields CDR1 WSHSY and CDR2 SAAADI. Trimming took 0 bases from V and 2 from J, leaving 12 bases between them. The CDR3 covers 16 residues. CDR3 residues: CASSESILPYTDTQYF. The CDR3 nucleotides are TGCGCCAGCAGTGAGTCGATACTTCCTTACACAGATACGCAGTATTTT.

CDR3: CASSGGQGGNNEQFF. CDR3 DNA: TGTGCCAGCAGCGGTGGACAGGGAGGGAACAATGAGCAGTTCTTC. The J gene is TRBJ2-1, the V gene TRBV9; tentative D call: TRBD1 (8 bases). The germline gives CDR1 SGDLS, CDR2 YYNGEE. This CDR3 contains 15 residues. V lost 3 bases to trimming and J lost 5 bases, with 15 bases between them.

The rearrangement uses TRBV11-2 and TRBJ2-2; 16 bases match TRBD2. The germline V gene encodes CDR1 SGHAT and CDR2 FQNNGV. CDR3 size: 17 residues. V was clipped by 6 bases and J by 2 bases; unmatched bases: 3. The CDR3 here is CASRGLAGGPNTGELFF. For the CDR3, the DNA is TGTGCCAGCAGGGGACTAGCGGGGGGGCCTAACACCGGGGAGCTGTTTTTT. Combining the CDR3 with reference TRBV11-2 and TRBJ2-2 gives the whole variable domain EAGVAQSPRYKIIEKRQSVAFWCNPISGHATLYWYQQILGQGPKLLIQFQNNGVVDDSQLPKDRFSAERLKGVDSTLKIQPAKLEDSAVYLCASRGLAGGPNTGELFFGEGSRLTVL.

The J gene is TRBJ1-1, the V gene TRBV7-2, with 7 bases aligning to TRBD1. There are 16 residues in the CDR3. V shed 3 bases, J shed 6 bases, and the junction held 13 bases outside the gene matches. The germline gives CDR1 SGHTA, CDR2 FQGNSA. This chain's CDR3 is CASSFQRQGKIAEAFF. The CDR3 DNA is TGTGCCAGCAGCTTTCAAAGACAGGGTAAAATCGCTGAAGCTTTCTTT.

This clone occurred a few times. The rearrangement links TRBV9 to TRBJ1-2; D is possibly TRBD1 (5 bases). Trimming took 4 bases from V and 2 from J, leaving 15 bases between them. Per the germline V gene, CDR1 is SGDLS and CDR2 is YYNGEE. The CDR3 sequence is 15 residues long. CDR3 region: CASSPQGLGNYGYTF. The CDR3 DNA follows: TGTGCCAGCAGCCCCCAGGGCCTAGGGAACTATGGCTACACCTTC. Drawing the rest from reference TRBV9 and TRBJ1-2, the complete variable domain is DSGVTQTPKHLITATGQRVTLRCSPRSGDLSVYWYQQSLDQGLQFLIQYYNGEERAKGNILERFSAQQFPDLHSELNLSSLELGDSALYFCASSPQGLGNYGYTFGSGTRLTVV.

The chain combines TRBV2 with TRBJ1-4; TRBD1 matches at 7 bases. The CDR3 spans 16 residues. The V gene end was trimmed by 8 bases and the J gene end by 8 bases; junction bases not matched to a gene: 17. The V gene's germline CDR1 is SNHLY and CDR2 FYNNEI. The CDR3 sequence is CASYHRGRLSSEKLFF. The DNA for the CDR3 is TGTGCCAGCTACCACAGGGGACGCCTTTCGAGCGAAAAACTGTTTTTT.

CDR3 residues: CASSLDGLYSGNTIYF. CDR3 in DNA: TGTGCCAGCAGCTTGGATGGACTGTACTCTGGAAACACCATATATTTT. This chain links TRBV5-4 with TRBJ1-3; D remains ambiguous. V was cut by 0 bases and J by 0 bases, with 10 bases left in between. The CDR3 has 16 residues. CDR1 and CDR2 (germline): SGHNT, YYREEE (reference sequence).

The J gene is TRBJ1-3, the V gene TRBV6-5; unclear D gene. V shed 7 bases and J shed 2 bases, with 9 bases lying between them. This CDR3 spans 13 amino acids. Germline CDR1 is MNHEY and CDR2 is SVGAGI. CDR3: CASMVYAGNTIYF. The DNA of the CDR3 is TGTGCCAGCATGGTCTATGCTGGAAACACCATATATTTT.

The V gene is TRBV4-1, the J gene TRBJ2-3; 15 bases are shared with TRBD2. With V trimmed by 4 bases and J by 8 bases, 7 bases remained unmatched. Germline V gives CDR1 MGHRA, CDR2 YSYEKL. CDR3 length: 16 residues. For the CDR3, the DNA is TGCGCCAGCAGCCCGTGGACTAGCGGGGGGGCCCGTACGCAGTATTTT. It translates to CASSPWTSGGARTQYF.

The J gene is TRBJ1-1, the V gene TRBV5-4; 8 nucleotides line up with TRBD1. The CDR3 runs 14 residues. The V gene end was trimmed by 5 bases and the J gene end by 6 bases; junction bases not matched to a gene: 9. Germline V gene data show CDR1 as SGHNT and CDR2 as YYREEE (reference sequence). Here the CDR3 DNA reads TGTGCCAGCAGACCTGGACAGGGCCCTCCTGAAGCTTTCTTT. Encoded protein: CASRPGQGPPEAFF.

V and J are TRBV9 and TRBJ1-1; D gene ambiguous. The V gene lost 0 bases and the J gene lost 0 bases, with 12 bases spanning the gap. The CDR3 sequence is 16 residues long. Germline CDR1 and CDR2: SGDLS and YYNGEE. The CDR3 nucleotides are TGTGCCAGCAGCGTAGTTGGAGGGCCTATGAACACTGAAGCTTTCTTT. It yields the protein CASSVVGGPMNTEAFF.

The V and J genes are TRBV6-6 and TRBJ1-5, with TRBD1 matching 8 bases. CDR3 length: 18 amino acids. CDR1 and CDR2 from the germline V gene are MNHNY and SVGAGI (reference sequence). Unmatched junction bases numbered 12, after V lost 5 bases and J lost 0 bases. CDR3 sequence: CASSPLQQGGSSNQPQHF. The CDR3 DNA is TGTGCCAGCAGTCCGCTACAACAGGGGGGCAGTAGCAATCAGCCCCAGCATTTT.

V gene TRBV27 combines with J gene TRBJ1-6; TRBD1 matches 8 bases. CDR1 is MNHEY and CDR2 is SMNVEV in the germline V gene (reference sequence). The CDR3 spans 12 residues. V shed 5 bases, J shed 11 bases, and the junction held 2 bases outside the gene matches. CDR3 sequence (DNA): TGTGCCAGCAGTACGACAGGGGCACCCCTCCACTTT. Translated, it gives CASSTTGAPLHF.

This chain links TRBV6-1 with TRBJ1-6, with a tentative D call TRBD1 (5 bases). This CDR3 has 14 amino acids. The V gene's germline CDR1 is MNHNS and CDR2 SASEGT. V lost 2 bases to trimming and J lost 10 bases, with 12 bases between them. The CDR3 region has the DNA TGTGCCAGCAGTGAACGGCAGGGCAACTCACCCCTCCACTTT. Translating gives CASSERQGNSPLHF.

CDR3 sequence: CATQGGGQGRVGEAFF. In nucleotides, the CDR3 is TGTGCCACCCAAGGGGGGGGGCAGGGGAGAGTGGGAGAAGCTTTCTTT. V and J are TRBV15 and TRBJ1-1; D is perhaps TRBD1 (6 bases). CDR1 and CDR2 (germline): LNHNV, YYDKDF (reference sequence). Trimming stripped 8 bases from V and 8 bases from J, with 27 bases between. The CDR3 sequence is 16 residues long.